Sequencing of this T cell receptor beta chain was carried out in a study of tissue T cells after allogeneic stem cell transplantation (dated by TCRdb to 2022 to 2024). About the full investigation: When multiple samples of a tissue were available, H&E sections were reviewed by a pathologist, and samples with histologically apparent lymphocytes were prioritized for sequencing. The study profiled TCR beta repertoires in many tissues obtained from research autopsies of patients with and without GVHD, and also in mouse models of GVHD. The human arm was conducted as a prospective observational study, and neither blinding nor randomization was performed.

Beyond this particular receptor, the publication reports: Blood samples were not available from the non-GVHD comparator patients. The study did not establish which tissue TCRs were alloreactive or antigen-specific, and some clones may have been host cells that persisted. In both patients and mice, T cells from blood and spleen picked up only a limited part of the TCR repertoire that was detected in tissues. Sampling depth was acknowledged as a limitation, and the patient cohort was both small and clinically heterogeneous. Few T cell clones were found to be shared across patients, but shared repertoire signatures across patients were revealed in a tissue-specific fashion by motif-based clustering. Within patients, how anatomically similar tissues were was a major factor shaping TCR repertoire composition, regardless of disease or transplant status.

Read against the paper, the sample's time point label means: human tissue collected at research (rapid) autopsy. Three non-HCT comparator patients with other cancers, having at least five GI tract samples and no known GI disease at death, were selected retrospectively. After a median post-mortem interval of roughly 9.3 hours, autopsy tissues were collected, including GI sites from esophagus to rectum, liver, skin, and lymphoid organs such as spleen. Each autopsy specimen was cut in two, with one portion flash-frozen in liquid nitrogen and the remainder formalin-fixed, and the outer muscle layers of GI specimens were removed. Genomic DNA was extracted from frozen tissues using the Mag-Bind Blood & Tissue DNA HDQ 96 Kit on a Chemagic 360 or the DNeasy Blood & Tissue Kit. Extracted DNA was further purified with the Genomic DNA Clean & Concentrator-25 kit because of concern about red blood cell contamination.

Library creation used the immunoSEQ multiplex PCR assay. Adaptive Biotechnologies performed TCRbeta CDR3 sequencing at survey depth and reported CDR3 sequences, V/J genes, productive frequency, and template counts. Amplification of TCR beta CDR3 regions was performed from genomic DNA rather than from RNA. The authors' pipeline ran thus. Jensen-Shannon divergence was used to quantify pairwise repertoire overlap between tissues, with a value of 1 meaning complete divergence and a value of 0 meaning identical repertoires. Tissues were clustered by single-linkage agglomerative hierarchical clustering of pairwise JSD values and displayed as dendrograms. All patient samples were analyzed with GLIPH2 using simulation_depth 1000, kmer_min_depth 3 and cdr3_length_cutoff 8, and only groups containing more than two unique CDR3s were kept. A standardized tissue-overlap score was calculated by extrapolating Jaccard GLIPH-group overlap across patients to a standard repertoire size of 1000 clones. Associations of diversity with clinical or experimental variables used linear mixed-effect models with tissue fixed effects and individual random effects. Sourced from immuneACCESS, this table was stored by TCRdb with only in-frame sequences that have V and J called. A share of the clones is absent; for the studies checked, an unresolved V gene accounts for under half, and the remainder has no known explanation. V, J and clone size are taken as reported in that table, and D and trimming were inferred from the DNA itself. The table for this sample lists fewer than 2,000 clones; 73% of them were counted only once. The ten biggest clones cover about 12% of the sample.

In the case of this clone: The target of this receptor is not known. It has no much larger one-base neighbor in the sample; base qualities were not kept.

The sequence was obtained from a woman aged 18-49 years with breast cancer. The sequences come from esophagus tissue, collected at autopsy.

The DNA is as follows: TGTGCCAGCAGCTTAGTAGCGGGAGGGGGCCAGTACTTC. Its protein product is CASSLVAGGGQYF. The V gene is TRBV7-2 and the J gene is TRBJ2-5, with 11 bases aligning to TRBD2. The CDR3, from cysteine to phenylalanine, totals 13 residues. Here the CDR3 DNA is all that survives: 39 bases in frame from base 1. Relative to germline, V is missing 1 base and J is missing 10 bases, with 2 bases of the junction outside any gene match. Sequences SGHTA (CDR1) and FQGNSA (CDR2) are obtained from the germline V gene.